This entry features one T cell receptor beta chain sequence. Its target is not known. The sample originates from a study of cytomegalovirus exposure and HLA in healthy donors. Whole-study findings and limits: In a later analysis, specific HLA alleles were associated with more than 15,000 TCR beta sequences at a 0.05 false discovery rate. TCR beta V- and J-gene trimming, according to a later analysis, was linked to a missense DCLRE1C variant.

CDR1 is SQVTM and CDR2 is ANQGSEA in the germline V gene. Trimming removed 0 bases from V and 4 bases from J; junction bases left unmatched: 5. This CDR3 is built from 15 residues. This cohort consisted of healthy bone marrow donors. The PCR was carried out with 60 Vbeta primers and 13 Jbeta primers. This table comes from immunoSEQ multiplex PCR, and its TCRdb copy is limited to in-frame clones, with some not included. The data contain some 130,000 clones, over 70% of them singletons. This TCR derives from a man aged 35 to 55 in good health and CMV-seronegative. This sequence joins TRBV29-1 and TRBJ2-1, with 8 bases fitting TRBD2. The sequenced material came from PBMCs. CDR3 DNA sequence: TGCAGCGTTGAAGATCGGGAGGGCCCTTACAATGAGCAGTTCTTC. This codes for CSVEDREGPYNEQFF.